The clone carrying this TCR beta chain was picked up one time. In the authors' workflow: From reference gene primer amplification, estimates of nucleated cell counts were derived. Some clones are missing from TCRdb's copy, which holds only in-frame ones; the method was immunoSEQ multiplex PCR. V and J calls and clone size come straight from that table; D and trimming were deduced from the DNA. Of roughly 180,000 clones in the sample, about 91% are singletons; the top ten hold about 4%. The CDR3 is made up of 14 amino acids. V gave up 2 bases and J gave up 8 bases; unmatched junction bases: 4. Germline assignment: CDR1 LNHDA and CDR2 SQIVND (reference sequence). This sample was taken from a study of blood T cell repertoires in COVID-19. In the study overall: Italy, Spain and the United States were the sources of the convalescent and acute COVID-19 samples. In each case, the material was cDNA or gDNA derived from T cells, B-cell-depleted T cells, or PBMCs.

The receptor's source is a young woman with acute or convalescent COVID-19. The rearrangement joins TRBV19 to TRBJ2-1; 9 bases are a match to TRBD2. The specimen was peripheral blood. CDR3 nucleotide sequence: TGTGCCAGTAGTATACGCGGGAGGGCTTATGAGCAGTTCTTC. Translating gives CASSIRGRAYEQFF.